These 26 T cell receptor beta chains originate from one sample sequenced in a study of radiotherapy plus CTLA-4 blockade in lung cancer. Produced via immunoSEQ multiplex PCR; TCRdb's table is partial and in-frame only. The repertoire has roughly 75,000 clones, roughly 80% of them found once; the top ten carry approximately 0.8%. The sequencing used peripheral blood, collected from a patient treated with radiotherapy plus ipilimumab. The receptors come from a human donor with non-small cell lung cancer who had stable disease on radiotherapy plus ipilimumab.

The CDR3 DNA follows: TGTGCCAGCAGCTTATATCCGACGGGGGGGAGGGAAAAACTGTTTTTT. Translating gives CASSLYPTGGREKLFF. The rearrangement uses TRBV7-9 and TRBJ1-4; TRBD1 might be the D (5 bases). Per the germline V gene, CDR1 is SEHNR and CDR2 is FQNEAQ (reference sequence). The CDR3 runs to 16 residues. V lost 2 bases and J 8 bases, leaving 18 bases between the germline ends.

V and J are TRBV30 and TRBJ1-1; 9 nucleotides align to TRBD1. Looked up from germline, CDR1 is GTSNPN and CDR2 is SVGIG (reference sequence). V gave up 5 bases and J gave up 5 bases; unmatched junction bases: 3. CDR3 size: 12 residues. The chain's CDR3 is CAWDRGETEAFF. For the CDR3, the DNA is TGTGCCTGGGACAGGGGGGAGACTGAAGCTTTCTTT.

The V and J genes are TRBV11-1 and TRBJ2-7; TRBD2 might be the D (5 bases). Trimming removed 5 bases from V and 6 bases from J, with 11 bases in between. This CDR3 comprises 12 residues. The germline CDR1 and CDR2 sequences are SGHAT and FQDESV (reference sequence). In nucleotides, the CDR3 is TGTGCCAGCAGCATTTACGGGATCGAGCAGTACTTC. It encodes CASSIYGIEQYF.

V and J are TRBV30 and TRBJ2-3, with 9 bases identical to TRBD2. This CDR3 spans 14 amino acids. CDR1 GTSNPN and CDR2 SVGIG come from the germline V gene (reference sequence). V lost 4 bases, J lost 5 bases, and 7 bases stayed unmatched. The CDR3 region has the DNA TGTGCCTGGAAAATAGCGGGAGTGGTAGATACGCAGTATTTT. This codes for CAWKIAGVVDTQYF.

J is TRBJ1-3 and V is TRBV2, with TRBD1 matching over 7 bases. Germline assignment: CDR1 SNHLY and CDR2 FYNNEI. CDR3 length: 15 residues. With 6 bases clipped from V and 2 bases from J, the junction kept 7 bases outside the gene matches. As DNA, the CDR3 is TGTGCCAGCAGGAGACAGGGTAGTGCTGGAAACACCATATATTTT. Protein: CASRRQGSAGNTIYF.

The chain has TRBV5-4 and TRBJ2-3; 8 positions match TRBD1. V lost 4 bases and J lost 3; bases outside the gene matches: 4. The CDR3 consists of 14 residues. The germline V gene encodes CDR1 SGHNT and CDR2 YYREEE (reference sequence). Here the CDR3 reads CASSAGQGTDTQYF. CDR3 coding DNA: TGTGCCAGCAGCGCAGGACAGGGAACAGATACGCAGTATTTT.

The chain combines TRBV6-5 with TRBJ2-1, with D tentatively TRBD1 (6 bases). The V gene lost 9 bases and the J gene lost 0 bases, with 12 bases spanning the gap. CDR1 and CDR2 from the germline V gene are MNHEY and SVGAGI. The CDR3 loop spans 14 amino acids. CDR3 sequence: CARPGRGSYNEQFF. In nucleotides, the CDR3 is TGTGCCAGACCCGGCAGGGGCTCCTACAATGAGCAGTTCTTC.

This chain connects TRBV14 to TRBJ1-1; D is unclear. Between the trimmed V and J ends, which lost 0 bases and 8 bases, there was a span of 10 bases. Per the germline V gene, CDR1 is SGHDN and CDR2 is FVKESK. This CDR3 contains 13 residues. The CDR3 loop reads CASSQDRILEAFF. Written as DNA, the CDR3 is TGTGCCAGCAGCCAAGATAGGATCTTGGAAGCTTTCTTT.

The V gene is TRBV5-4, the J gene TRBJ1-5; D perhaps matches TRBD1 (6 bases). This CDR3 has 14 amino acids. Germline CDR1 reads SGHNT; CDR2 reads YYREEE (reference sequence). The ends were cut back, 2 bases at V and 2 bases at J, with 8 bases in the middle. CDR3 coding DNA: TGTGCCAGCAGCTTTCAGGGGCGCAATCAGCCCCAGCATTTT. It is translated as CASSFQGRNQPQHF.

This clone turned up a few times. The chain recombines TRBV6-1 with TRBJ1-6; 8 bases agree with TRBD1. The CDR3 is made up of 17 amino acids. The V gene's germline CDR1 is MNHNS and CDR2 SASEGT. The J segment lost 7 bases and the V segment lost 4 bases, leaving 12 bases of the junction unmatched. The CDR3 spells CASSGGLRGRMNSPLHF. The CDR3 DNA reads as TGTGCCAGCAGTGGGGGGCTCAGGGGGCGAATGAATTCACCCCTCCACTTT.

To note about this clone: The sample has other DNA sequences that encode this CDR3 too. The rearrangement joins TRBV7-6 to TRBJ2-3; D is possibly TRBD1 (6 bases). The V gene lost 6 bases and the J gene lost 2 bases, with 15 bases spanning the gap. This CDR3 contains 15 residues. Germline V gene data show CDR1 as SGHVS and CDR2 as FNYEAQ. DNA of the CDR3: TGTGCCAGCAGTCCTAAGAGGGGGTCCACAGATACGCAGTATTTT. It translates to CASSPKRGSTDTQYF. Full variable domain (rest looked up from reference TRBV7-6 and TRBJ2-3): GAGVSQSPRYKVTKRGQDVALRCDPISGHVSLYWYRQALGQGPEFLTYFNYEAQQDKSGLPNDRFSAERPEGSISTLTIQRTEQRDSAMYRCASSPKRGSTDTQYFGPGTRLTVL.

The chain has TRBV7-9 and TRBJ2-1; 9 bases are a match to TRBD2. The CDR3 runs 17 residues. Trimming cost V 0 bases and J 8 bases; bases outside gene matches: 11. The germline V gene has CDR1 SEHNR and CDR2 FQNEAQ (reference sequence). CDR3: CASSLAGGRALVDEQFF. The CDR3 DNA reads as TGTGCCAGCAGCTTAGCTGGCGGGAGGGCCCTCGTGGATGAGCAGTTCTTC. Supplemented by reference TRBV7-9 and TRBJ2-1, the full variable domain reads DTGVSQNPRHKITKRGQNVTFRCDPISEHNRLYWYRQTLGQGPEFLTYFQNEAQLEKSRLLSDRFSAERPKGSFSTLEIQRTEQGDSAMYLCASSLAGGRALVDEQFFGPGTRLTVL.

This chain joins TRBV7-3 and TRBJ2-1; D remains ambiguous. The V and J ends lost 3 bases and 9 bases respectively, with 9 bases between them. CDR1 and CDR2 (germline): SGHTA, FQGTGA. The CDR3 is 12 residues long. CDR3 DNA: TGTGCCAGCAGCTTCCCTGGCAGTGAGCAGTTCTTC. Translating gives CASSFPGSEQFF. Filled out from reference TRBV7-3 and TRBJ2-1, the complete variable domain reads GAGVSQTPSNKVTEKGKYVELRCDPISGHTALYWYRQSLGQGPEFLIYFQGTGAADDSGLPNDRFFAVRPEGSVSTLKIQRTERGDSAVYLCASSFPGSEQFFGPGTRLTVL.

The CDR3 coding sequence is TGTGCCAGCAGAAACGACAGAATGAACACTGAAGCTTTCTTT. Its translation is CASRNDRMNTEAFF. The chain carries TRBV27 and TRBJ1-1; D possibly corresponds to TRBD1 (5 bases). The V end lost 6 bases, the J end lost 0 bases, and 11 bases lay between the germline ends. Germline V gene lookup returns CDR1 MNHEY and CDR2 SMNVEV (reference sequence). This CDR3 is built from 14 residues.

The genes are TRBV5-5 and TRBJ2-7; TRBD2 aligns across 7 bases. This CDR3 is 14 amino acids long. The trim removed 0 bases at V and 4 bases at J, leaving 4 bases unmatched. Germline assignment: CDR1 SGHKS and CDR2 YYEKEE (reference sequence). This CDR3 is CASSLGEGRYEQYF. The CDR3 bases are TGTGCCAGCAGCTTGGGGGAGGGGCGGTACGAGCAGTACTTC.

The chain employs TRBV7-3 and TRBJ2-3; the D gene is possibly TRBD1 (5 bases). This CDR3 has 16 residues. Trimming left V 2 bases short and J 2 bases short, with 14 bases between. From germline, CDR1 is SGHTA and CDR2 FQGTGA. In DNA form, the CDR3 reads TGTGCCAGCAGCTTAGGGGCGGCCTTTACCACAGATACGCAGTATTTT. Amino acid sequence: CASSLGAAFTTDTQYF.

The chain employs TRBV25-1 and TRBJ1-5; TRBD1 might be the D (6 bases). Germline V gives CDR1 MGHDK, CDR2 SYGVNS. The CDR3 covers 13 residues. The V end was cut by 8 bases, the J end by 2 bases, with 10 bases between. The CDR3 DNA reads TGTGCCAGCCAAGGGGGGGGCAATCAGCCCCAGCATTTT. This gives the protein CASQGGGNQPQHF.

This clone was seen only once. The rearrangement joins TRBV11-2 to TRBJ2-5, with TRBD2 matching 9 bases. Trimming at V came to 0 bases and at J to 4 bases, leaving 9 bases not matched to a gene. This CDR3 comprises 17 residues. Germline loops: CDR1 SGHAT, CDR2 FQNNGV. CDR3 in amino acids: CASSLDEGLAGRETQYF. CDR3 bases: TGTGCCAGCAGCTTAGATGAGGGACTAGCAGGAAGAGAGACCCAGTACTTC.

This rearrangement joins TRBV6-5 to TRBJ1-1; the D is unclear. CDR1 MNHEY and CDR2 SVGAGI come from the germline V gene. This CDR3 is 13 amino acids long. V gave up 2 bases and J gave up 4 bases, with 8 bases separating them. The CDR3 DNA reads as TGTGCCAGCAGTTACGGGCGGAGCACTGAAGCTTTCTTT. It is translated as CASSYGRSTEAFF.

The V gene is TRBV19, the J gene TRBJ1-5; weak D call: TRBD1 (5 bases). The germline V gene has CDR1 LNHDA and CDR2 SQIVND (reference sequence). Deletions cut 7 bases from V and 8 bases from J, with 18 bases between. The CDR3 covers 14 residues. In nucleotides, the CDR3 is TGTGCCAGTACGAGACAGAACAAAGGGGAGCCCCAGCATTTT. Translating it yields CASTRQNKGEPQHF.

The V gene is TRBV7-2, the J gene TRBJ2-7; D may be TRBD1 (5 bases). Deletions cut 4 bases from V and 0 bases from J, with 16 bases between. The V gene's germline CDR1 is SGHTA and CDR2 FQGNSA. The CDR3 is 16 amino acids. The CDR3 bases are TGTGCCAGCAGCTCCGAAGGGGCCTCCCTCTCCTACGAGCAGTACTTC. Translation: CASSSEGASLSYEQYF.

The sample holds one count of this clone. This rearrangement joins TRBV9 to TRBJ2-2; D uncertain. Germline V lookup: CDR1 SGDLS, CDR2 YYNGEE. This CDR3 contains 15 residues. V gave up 0 bases and J gave up 5 bases, with 11 bases separating them. In DNA form, the CDR3 reads TGTGCCAGCAGCGTAGAAGGCAGTCAAACCGGGGAGCTGTTTTTT. Its protein product is CASSVEGSQTGELFF.

On this clone: This specimen includes other DNA sequences encoding the same CDR3. The chain joins TRBV11-2 to TRBJ1-2; D not resolved. V was shortened by 5 bases and J by 7 bases, with 8 bases between the two germline ends. Germline-derived CDR1 and CDR2 are SGHAT and FQNNGV. CDR3 length: 11 amino acids. The CDR3, as DNA: TGTGCCAGCAGCCCGGGTGGTGGCTACACCTTC. Translating it yields CASSPGGGYTF.

This chain links TRBV5-1 with TRBJ1-1, with TRBD1 identical over 9 bases. V was pared by 4 bases and J by 5 bases, with 12 bases of the junction left unmatched. Germline values: CDR1 SGHRS, CDR2 YFSETQ. The length of the CDR3 is 16 residues. The CDR3 DNA sequence: TGCGCCAGCAGCCCGGACGGGGTGACAGGGGGGACTGAAGCTTTCTTT. This gives the protein CASSPDGVTGGTEAFF.

The chain carries TRBV5-6 and TRBJ2-1; possibly TRBD1 or TRBD2 for D (5 bases each). Between the trimmed V and J ends, which lost 4 bases and 0 bases, there was a span of 11 bases. CDR3 length: 15 residues. Germline V gene lookup returns CDR1 SGHDT and CDR2 YYEEEE. This CDR3 is CASSLGADSYNEQFF. The CDR3 DNA follows: TGTGCCAGCAGCCTCGGGGCTGACTCCTACAATGAGCAGTTCTTC. The full variable domain, with the rest looked up from reference TRBV5-6 and TRBJ2-1, is DAGVTQSPTHLIKTRGQQVTLRCSPKSGHDTVSWYQQALGQGPQFIFQYYEEEERQRGNFPDRFSGHQFPNYSSELNVNALLLGDSALYLCASSLGADSYNEQFFGPGTRLTVL.

V and J are TRBV5-1 and TRBJ1-5, with a weak D call TRBD1 (6 bases). The CDR3 is 19 amino acids. Germline V lookup: CDR1 SGHRS, CDR2 YFSETQ. Trimming stripped 0 bases from V and 0 bases from J, with 19 bases between. DNA of the CDR3: TGCGCCAGCAGCTTGGCCCAAGGACAGCATCTCCTTAGCAATCAGCCCCAGCATTTT. It codes for CASSLAQGQHLLSNQPQHF. Based on the CDR3 plus reference TRBV5-1 and TRBJ1-5, the full variable domain is KAGVTQTPRYLIKTRGQQVTLSCSPISGHRSVSWYQQTPGQGLQFLFEYFSETQRNKGNFPGRFSGRQFSNSRSEMNVSTLELGDSALYLCASSLAQGQHLLSNQPQHFGDGTRLSIL.